The text below deals with one T cell receptor beta chain. Its antigen is as yet unknown. This sample was included in a study of T cell responses to AZD1222 COVID-19 vaccine. Study-wide results and limits: Repertoires were collected only later (after the peak T cell response had occurred). Vaccination with two AZD1222 doses was followed by a rise in Spike-specific TCR breadth and depth. The CD4 TCRs associated with vaccination extended across spike and predominated at 160-218 and 743-854.

V lost 3 bases, J lost 5 bases, and 25 bases lay in between. The germline V gene has CDR1 MNHEY and CDR2 SVGEGT. This CDR3 contains 19 residues. Sequenced by immunoSEQ multiplex PCR; TCRdb stores in-frame clones only, minus some. The sample holds 80,000 or so clones, roughly nine tenths seen once. Combined were second doses at about 4 or about 12 weeks. The sequenced sample was peripheral blood, obtained 28 days after the second AZD1222 dose. The V call is TRBV6-2 or TRBV6-3, the J call TRBJ2-2; weak D call: TRBD2 (5 bases). The TCR comes from an adult who received the AZD1222 COVID-19 vaccine. Here the CDR3 reads CASSYRQTGTRAHTGELFF. For the CDR3, the DNA is TGTGCCAGCAGTTATCGCCAGACCGGTACGAGGGCCCATACCGGGGAGCTGTTTTTT.